This is a list of T cell receptor beta chains from one sample in a study of T cell clusters in autoimmune cytopenias. Reanalyzing the multiplex PCR reads, TCRdb keeps one entry per CDR3 protein, without DNA. Its clone listing holds about 1,400 distinct CDR3 sequences. These data are also associated with another study on T cell repertoires in aging, cancer and after chemotherapy.

The sample comprised peripheral blood. The receptor set was obtained from a human donor with chronic lymphocytic leukemia. The CDR3 runs from the conserved cysteine through the conserved F or W. A row's size may be missing; if present it is once, few, many or a size class.

v_call: TRBV7-9; clone_size: medium-sized; j_call: TRBJ2-5; cdr3_aa: CASSFGTGQETQYF
v_call: TRBV24-1; clone_size: .; j_call: TRBJ1-1; cdr3_aa: CATQPSGQPNTEAFF
v_call: TRBV20-1; clone_size: .; j_call: TRBJ2-5; cdr3_aa: CSARDVVNELAGVETQYF
v_call: TRBV6-4; clone_size: medium-sized; j_call: TRBJ2-5; cdr3_aa: CARGSANSETQYF
v_call: TRBV6-6; clone_size: large; j_call: TRBJ2-4; cdr3_aa: CASSLRWDIQYF
v_call: TRBV27; clone_size: medium-sized; j_call: TRBJ1-3; cdr3_aa: CASSAGTGHQIYSGNTIYF
v_call: TRBV19; clone_size: medium-sized; j_call: TRBJ1-5; cdr3_aa: CASSIPSTAGDQPQHF
v_call: TRBV27; clone_size: .; j_call: TRBJ2-5; cdr3_aa: CASSYTGTQRKETQYF
v_call: TRBV6-5; clone_size: medium-sized; j_call: TRBJ2-7; cdr3_aa: CASSYGGSDEQYF
v_call: TRBV12-3/TRBV12-4; clone_size: medium-sized; j_call: TRBJ1-2; cdr3_aa: CASSAGQGSGYTF
v_call: TRBV7-9; clone_size: medium-sized; j_call: TRBJ2-1; cdr3_aa: CASSLGGARNYNEQFF
v_call: TRBV19; clone_size: medium-sized; j_call: TRBJ1-6; cdr3_aa: CASSDGTGGNSPLHF
v_call: TRBV18; clone_size: .; j_call: TRBJ1-3; cdr3_aa: CASSPGPGNTIYF
v_call: TRBV27; clone_size: medium-sized; j_call: TRBJ1-6; cdr3_aa: CASSGGDYNSPLHF
v_call: TRBV10-3; clone_size: medium-sized; j_call: TRBJ2-7; cdr3_aa: CAINSGDSYEQYF
v_call: TRBV20-1; clone_size: medium-sized; j_call: TRBJ2-1; cdr3_aa: CSARDGATTRNEQFF
v_call: TRBV19; clone_size: medium-sized; j_call: TRBJ1-1; cdr3_aa: CASRSLAGTEAFF
v_call: TRBV19; clone_size: medium-sized; j_call: TRBJ2-7; cdr3_aa: CARAVWNRSSYEQYF
v_call: TRBV5-4; clone_size: medium-sized; j_call: TRBJ2-1; cdr3_aa: CASSLTAAGYNEQFF
v_call: TRBV7-9; clone_size: .; j_call: TRBJ2-5; cdr3_aa: CASSLVTGGPETQYF
v_call: TRBV6-2/TRBV6-3; clone_size: medium-sized; j_call: TRBJ2-3; cdr3_aa: CASSYGGEVSTDTQYF
v_call: TRBV30; clone_size: medium-sized; j_call: TRBJ1-2; cdr3_aa: CAWSVVASGYTF
v_call: TRBV6-6; clone_size: medium-sized; j_call: TRBJ2-5; cdr3_aa: CASRVERGETQYF
v_call: TRBV5-1; clone_size: hyperexpanded; j_call: TRBJ1-3; cdr3_aa: CASSLTNTIYF
v_call: TRBV14; clone_size: .; j_call: TRBJ1-2; cdr3_aa: CASSQVVGYYGYTF
v_call: TRBV6-2/TRBV6-3; clone_size: medium-sized; j_call: TRBJ1-5; cdr3_aa: CASTPGSGAQHF
v_call: TRBV20-1; clone_size: .; j_call: TRBJ1-5; cdr3_aa: CSAMRGEQPQHF
v_call: TRBV7-2; clone_size: .; j_call: TRBJ1-2; cdr3_aa: CASSLRDSSYGYTF
v_call: TRBV4-2; clone_size: .; j_call: TRBJ2-5; cdr3_aa: CASSQENRGVQETQYF
v_call: TRBV12-3/TRBV12-4; clone_size: .; j_call: TRBJ1-3; cdr3_aa: CASSAVGAGNTIYF
v_call: TRBV27; clone_size: medium-sized; j_call: TRBJ1-2; cdr3_aa: CASSLSIGTGDGYTF
v_call: TRBV20-1; clone_size: medium-sized; j_call: TRBJ2-5; cdr3_aa: CSATAGSRETQYF
v_call: TRBV5-6; clone_size: medium-sized; j_call: TRBJ2-1; cdr3_aa: CASSLGRLSSYNEQFF
v_call: TRBV20-1; clone_size: .; j_call: TRBJ1-6; cdr3_aa: CSARLDRRNSPLHF
v_call: TRBV19; clone_size: medium-sized; j_call: TRBJ1-2; cdr3_aa: CASSMDRTRGGYTF
v_call: TRBV5-3; clone_size: medium-sized; j_call: TRBJ2-3; cdr3_aa: CARSFSSRSSTDTQYF
v_call: TRBV12-3/TRBV12-4; clone_size: medium-sized; j_call: TRBJ1-4; cdr3_aa: CASSVTNEKLFF
v_call: TRBV30; clone_size: medium-sized; j_call: TRBJ1-2; cdr3_aa: CAFNRGFNYGYTF
v_call: TRBV7-9; clone_size: .; j_call: TRBJ2-5; cdr3_aa: CVRSLRNPETQYF
v_call: TRBV20-1; clone_size: medium-sized; j_call: TRBJ2-5; cdr3_aa: CSAHRGQRGAQYF
v_call: TRBV4-2; clone_size: .; j_call: TRBJ1-2; cdr3_aa: CASSLRQAFSTNYGYTF
v_call: TRBV6-5; clone_size: medium-sized; j_call: TRBJ1-2; cdr3_aa: CASSQGAYGYTF
v_call: TRBV5-4; clone_size: .; j_call: TRBJ2-7; cdr3_aa: CASSRDGENSYEQYF
v_call: TRBV5-1; clone_size: .; j_call: TRBJ2-1; cdr3_aa: CASSSILAGGDEQFF
v_call: TRBV5-1; clone_size: medium-sized; j_call: TRBJ2-6; cdr3_aa: CASSIGTGPSSGANVLTF
v_call: TRBV5-1; clone_size: medium-sized; j_call: TRBJ1-6; cdr3_aa: CASSLEQNNSPLHF
v_call: TRBV29-1; clone_size: large; j_call: TRBJ2-1; cdr3_aa: CSAMQGARNEQFF